This T cell receptor (beta chain) was found in a study of blood T cells in healthy people across ages. A second PCR, run for roughly 6 to 11 cycles, used a sample-barcoded 5' primer plus a J-beta primer mix. Using its own MiXCR run on the 5' RACE reads, TCRdb lists one record per CDR3 protein. The sample includes over 500,000 distinct CDR3 sequences, roughly a quarter of them seen just once. The CDR3 totals 14 residues. CDR1 SNHLY and CDR2 FYNNEI come from the germline V gene. With 7 bases clipped from V and 6 bases from J, the junction kept 10 bases outside the gene matches. Drawing of peripheral blood yielded about 10 milliliters from each donor. The same sample was also used in a study of T cells of mothers and their children. Per that paper: In this cohort, donors were three healthy Caucasian mothers plus their six children. All extracted RNA went into cDNA synthesis, roughly 1.5 ug per 15 ul. Overlap in related mother-child pairs always slightly exceeded unrelated pairs, never significantly.

This clonotype was obtained from a boy aged 2 to 10 in good health. Sample: blood. The rearrangement uses TRBV2 and TRBJ2-7, with 9 bases fitting TRBD1. The chain's CDR3 is CASTGDRVLSEQYF. Written as DNA, the CDR3 is TGTGCCAGCACGGGGGACAGGGTACTTAGCGAGCAGTACTTC.